The TCR beta chain under discussion was sequenced for a study of CD8+CD57+ T cells in acquired aplastic anemia. The template used for profiling TCR beta VDJ and CDR3 was genomic DNA. TCRdb ran MiXCR on the reads and lists one entry per CDR3 protein. There are 250,000 to 350,000 distinct CDR3 sequences in the sample; roughly three fifths occur only once, and 6.5% to 10% lies in the top ten. This clonotype was counted ten times or more. V dropped 8 bases and J dropped 4 bases, with 14 bases sitting between them. There are 13 residues in the CDR3. The sequenced sample was sorted CD4+, CD8+, or CD8+CD57+ T cells (not recorded which) from PBMCs. This receptor was taken from a human donor with severe aplastic anemia or a healthy control (not recorded which). The chain recombines TRBV12-3 or TRBV12-4 with TRBJ1-1; weak D call: TRBD1 (5 bases). The CDR3 here is CASCNRGTTEAFF. As DNA, the CDR3 is TGTGCCAGCTGCAATCGGGGGACCACTGAAGCTTTCTTT.